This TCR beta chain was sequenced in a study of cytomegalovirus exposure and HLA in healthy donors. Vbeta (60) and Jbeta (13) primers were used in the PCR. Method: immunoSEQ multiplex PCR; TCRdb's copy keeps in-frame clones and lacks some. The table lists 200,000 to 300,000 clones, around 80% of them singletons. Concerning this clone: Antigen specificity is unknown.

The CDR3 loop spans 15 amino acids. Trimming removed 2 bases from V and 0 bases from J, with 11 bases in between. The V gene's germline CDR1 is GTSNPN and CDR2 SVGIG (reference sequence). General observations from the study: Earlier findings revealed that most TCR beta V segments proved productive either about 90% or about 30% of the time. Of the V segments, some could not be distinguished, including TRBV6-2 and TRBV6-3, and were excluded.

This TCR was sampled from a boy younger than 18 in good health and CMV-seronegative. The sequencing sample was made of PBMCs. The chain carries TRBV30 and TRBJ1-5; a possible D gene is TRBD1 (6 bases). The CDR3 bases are TGTGCCTGGAGTTCAAGACAGGTTAGCAATCAGCCCCAGCATTTT. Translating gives CAWSSRQVSNQPQHF.